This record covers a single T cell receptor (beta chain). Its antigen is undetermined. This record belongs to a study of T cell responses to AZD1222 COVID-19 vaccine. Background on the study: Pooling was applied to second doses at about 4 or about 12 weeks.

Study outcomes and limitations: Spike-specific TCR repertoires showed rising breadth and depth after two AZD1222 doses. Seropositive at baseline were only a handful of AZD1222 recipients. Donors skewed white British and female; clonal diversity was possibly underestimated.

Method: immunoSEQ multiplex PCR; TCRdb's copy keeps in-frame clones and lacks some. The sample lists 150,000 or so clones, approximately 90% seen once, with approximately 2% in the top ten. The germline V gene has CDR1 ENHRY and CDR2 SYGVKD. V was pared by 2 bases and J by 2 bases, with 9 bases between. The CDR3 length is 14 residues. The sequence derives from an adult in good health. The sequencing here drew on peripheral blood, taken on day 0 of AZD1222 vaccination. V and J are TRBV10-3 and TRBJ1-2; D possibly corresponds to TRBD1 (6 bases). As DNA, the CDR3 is TGTGCCATCAGTGAGCACAGGGAGAACTATGGCTACACCTTC. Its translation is CAISEHRENYGYTF.